A single sample is the source of the 22 T cell receptor beta chains below, sequenced in a study of OX40 agonist ivuxolimab in advanced cancers. The protocol was immunoSEQ multiplex PCR, while the TCRdb copy is restricted to in-frame clones and leaves out a portion. This sample has 75,000 to 80,000 clones, with 94% found just once. Here the sequenced sample was CD4+ or CD8+ T cells sorted from blood, taken in a trial of the OX40 agonist ivuxolimab. The source of these receptors is an adult with an advanced solid tumor such as melanoma, head and neck, liver or kidney cancer.

This chain connects TRBV27 to TRBJ2-7, with D perhaps TRBD1 or TRBD2 (5 bases each). The V gene's germline CDR1 is MNHEY and CDR2 SMNVEV (reference sequence). V was pared by 5 bases and J by 1 base, with 12 bases between. The CDR3 runs to 14 residues. The DNA of the CDR3 is TGTGCCAGCAGTCTTGGGGACGGTTCCTACGAGCAGTACTTC. Amino acids: CASSLGDGSYEQYF.

The chain recombines TRBV5-6 with TRBJ2-2; perhaps TRBD1 as D (5 bases). Per germline, CDR1 SGHDT and CDR2 YYEEEE. This CDR3 region has 16 residues. V was cut by 2 bases and J by 5 bases, with 16 bases left in between. The CDR3 sequence: CASSFLLQGPTGELFF. CDR3 DNA: TGTGCCAGCAGCTTCTTATTGCAGGGCCCGACCGGGGAGCTGTTTTTT.

The genes are TRBV14 and TRBJ2-7, with 7 positions matching TRBD1. The CDR3 is made up of 15 amino acids. The germline V gene has CDR1 SGHDN and CDR2 FVKESK. V gave up 7 bases and J gave up 5 bases; unmatched junction bases: 14. The CDR3 region has the DNA TGTGCCAGCAACGCCCAGAGGGGGCGGATGGACGAGCAGTACTTC. This sequence encodes CASNAQRGRMDEQYF.

The chain couples TRBV11-2 to TRBJ2-7, with D perhaps matching TRBD1 or TRBD2 (5 bases each). The V gene's germline CDR1 is SGHAT and CDR2 FQNNGV. The V end was cut by 2 bases, the J end by 3 bases, with 14 bases between. The CDR3 length is 15 residues. CDR3: CASSLSPGTDYEQYF. As DNA, the CDR3 is TGTGCCAGCAGCTTAAGCCCCGGGACCGACTACGAGCAGTACTTC.

The V call is TRBV4-3, the J call TRBJ2-2; tentatively, D is TRBD2 (6 bases). The germline V and J ends were trimmed by 1 base and 5 bases, with 14 bases remaining between them. The CDR3 totals 16 residues. Germline CDR1 reads LGHNA; CDR2 reads YSLEER. The CDR3 loop reads CASSQGLGRRTGELFF. The CDR3 DNA reads TGCGCCAGCAGCCAAGGACTAGGCCGGAGGACCGGGGAGCTGTTTTTT.

The rearrangement joins TRBV4-1 to TRBJ2-7; D gene unclear. The CDR3 is made up of 14 amino acids. Trimming removed 3 bases at V and 0 bases at J, with 9 bases between. CDR1 and CDR2 from the germline V gene are MGHRA and YSYEKL. CDR3 nucleotides: TGCGCCAGCAGCCAGGGGTTTAGCTCCTACGAGCAGTACTTC. It yields the protein CASSQGFSSYEQYF.

This chain connects TRBV27 to TRBJ1-1, with D possibly TRBD1 on 5 matching bases. Germline V CDR1 and CDR2: MNHEY, SMNVEV (reference sequence). The CDR3 is 14 amino acids. V was cut by 4 bases and J by 4 bases, with 13 bases left in between. CDR3 region: CASSSAGPGTEAFF. The CDR3, as DNA: TGTGCCAGCAGTTCGGCGGGGCCCGGCACTGAAGCTTTCTTT.

The rearrangement joins TRBV27 to TRBJ1-2; 7 bases line up with TRBD1. The CDR3 is 15 residues long. Germline V gene data show CDR1 as MNHEY and CDR2 as SMNVEV (reference sequence). V was pared by 8 bases and J by 0 bases, with 9 bases of the junction left unmatched. For the CDR3, the DNA is TGTGCCAGCCCCATTGGGGACAGAGCTAACTATGGCTACACCTTC. Protein product: CASPIGDRANYGYTF.

The J gene is TRBJ1-1, the V gene TRBV5-1; D uncertain. Trimming cost V 4 bases and J 2 bases, with 9 bases left between them. Looked up from germline, CDR1 is SGHRS and CDR2 is YFSETQ. This CDR3 has 13 amino acids. CDR3 protein: CASSLNINTEAFF. In DNA, the CDR3 is TGCGCCAGCAGCCTAAACATAAACACTGAAGCTTTCTTT. Combining the CDR3 with reference TRBV5-1 and TRBJ1-1 gives the whole variable domain KAGVTQTPRYLIKTRGQQVTLSCSPISGHRSVSWYQQTPGQGLQFLFEYFSETQRNKGNFPGRFSGRQFSNSRSEMNVSTLELGDSALYLCASSLNINTEAFFGQGTRLTVV.

The rearrangement joins TRBV27 to TRBJ2-7; D may be TRBD2 (6 bases). The CDR3 is 14 amino acids. Germline CDR1 is MNHEY and CDR2 is SMNVEV (reference sequence). Trimming shortened V by 6 bases and J by 3 bases, and 15 bases separated the two germline ends. This CDR3 reads CASSSGISGYEQYF. The DNA for the CDR3 is TGTGCCAGCAGCTCCGGCATTAGCGGCTACGAGCAGTACTTC.

The J gene is TRBJ2-1, the V gene TRBV28; D may match TRBD1 or TRBD2 (5 bases each). CDR1 is MDHEN, CDR2 SYDVKM, per germline. The CDR3 covers 14 residues. The V end was cut by 6 bases, the J end by 2 bases, with 11 bases between. The CDR3 DNA is TGTGCCAGCAGGCGGGTGGGGCCCTACAATGAGCAGTTCTTC. It yields the protein CASRRVGPYNEQFF.

This chain joins TRBV19 and TRBJ2-7, with a possible D match to TRBD1 (5 bases). Trimming removed 5 bases from V and 2 bases from J, with 13 bases in between. Germline V gene lookup returns CDR1 LNHDA and CDR2 SQIVND (reference sequence). This CDR3 has 14 residues. CDR3 coding DNA: TGTGCCAGTAGTTTCCGGACATCCACCTACGAGCAGTACTTC. It yields the protein CASSFRTSTYEQYF. The full variable domain, rest sourced from reference TRBV19 and TRBJ2-7, is DGGITQSPKYLFRKEGQNVTLSCEQNLNHDAMYWYRQDPGQGLRLIYYSQIVNDFQKGDIAEGYSVSREKKESFPLTVTSAQKNPTAFYLCASSFRTSTYEQYFGPGTRLTVT.

The V gene is TRBV6-1, the J gene TRBJ2-7; no reliable D call. The CDR3 extends over 13 amino acids. The germline CDR1 and CDR2 sequences are MNHNS and SASEGT. V dropped 3 bases and J dropped 7 bases, with 13 bases sitting between them. CDR3 sequence reads: CASSDVGSWEQYF. The CDR3 nucleotides read TGTGCCAGCAGTGATGTCGGGTCGTGGGAGCAGTACTTC.

Concerning this clone: Within the sample, other DNA sequences also encode this same CDR3. The J gene is TRBJ2-3, the V gene TRBV9; D gene ambiguous. The ends were cut back, 1 base at V and 5 bases at J, with 11 bases in the middle. The CDR3 is 14 amino acids. Per germline, CDR1 SGDLS and CDR2 YYNGEE. The CDR3 region has the DNA TGTGCCAGCAGCGTATGGGGTTCGGGAGATACGCAGTATTTT. Translating it yields CASSVWGSGDTQYF.

Concerning this clone: The same CDR3 is also encoded by other DNA sequences in this sample. V is TRBV9 and J is TRBJ1-1; possible D gene TRBD1, 5 bases. Looked up from germline, CDR1 is SGDLS and CDR2 is YYNGEE. CDR3 length equals 13 residues. V gave up 2 bases and J gave up 4 bases, with 9 bases separating them. CDR3 protein: CASSVGGTTEAFF. The CDR3 coding sequence is TGTGCCAGCAGCGTGGGGGGGACCACTGAAGCTTTCTTT.

The V call is TRBV6-5, the J call TRBJ2-5, with D hard to call. V was shortened by 5 bases and J by 5 bases, with 15 bases between the two germline ends. This CDR3 region has 14 residues. Per the germline V gene, CDR1 is MNHEY and CDR2 is SVGAGI. This CDR3 is CASSNGPLYETQYF. The CDR3 region has the DNA TGTGCCAGCAGTAACGGGCCGCTCTACGAGACCCAGTACTTC.

This sequence joins TRBV7-8 and TRBJ1-5, with a weak D call TRBD1 (5 bases). With 5 bases removed from V and 2 bases from J, the gap between germline ends came to 28 bases. There are 20 residues in the CDR3. From germline, CDR1 is SGHVS and CDR2 FQNEAQ. CDR3 nucleotide sequence: TGTGCCAGCAGCCCCAATACCCTCGACAGCCTCTTTCGGGGCAATCAGCCCCAGCATTTT. It yields the protein CASSPNTLDSLFRGNQPQHF. The variable domain in full, completed from reference TRBV7-8 and TRBJ1-5, reads GAGVSQSPRYKVAKRGQDVALRCDPISGHVSLFWYQQALGQGPEFLTYFQNEAQLDKSGLPSDRFFAERPEGSVSTLKIQRTQQEDSAVYLCASSPNTLDSLFRGNQPQHFGDGTRLSIL.

The chain uses TRBV6-5 and TRBJ2-1; D assignment may be TRBD1 or TRBD2 (5 bases each). This CDR3 is 12 amino acids long. Germline-derived CDR1 and CDR2 are MNHEY and SVGAGI. The V and J ends lost 2 bases and 7 bases respectively, with 6 bases between them. The CDR3 reads CASSYEGNEQFF. The CDR3 DNA follows: TGTGCCAGCAGTTACGAGGGGAATGAGCAGTTCTTC.

DNA of the CDR3: TGTGCCAGCAGCAAAGATAAAGGGTACGGAAACACCATATATTTT. Translated: CASSKDKGYGNTIYF. V is TRBV21-1 and J is TRBJ1-3. TRBV21-1 is a recognized pseudogene. CDR3 length: 15 residues.

The rearrangement uses TRBV7-9 and TRBJ2-7; 10 nucleotides align to TRBD1. The CDR3 spans 16 residues. V was clipped by 5 bases and J by 5 bases; unmatched bases: 12. The germline CDR1 and CDR2 sequences are SEHNR and FQNEAQ (reference sequence). CDR3 bases: TGTGCCAGCAGCCCCGGACAGGGGGAGCGCCCCAACGAGCAGTACTTC. Protein: CASSPGQGERPNEQYF.

The CDR3 coding sequence is TGTGCCAGCAGGGACAGGGGGACTTACGAGCAGTACTTC. Protein product: CASRDRGTYEQYF. The chain uses TRBV25-1 and TRBJ2-7, with 10 bases identical to TRBD1. Germline V CDR1 and CDR2: MGHDK, SYGVNS. The length of the CDR3 is 13 residues. With V trimmed by 6 bases and J by 4 bases, 3 bases remained unmatched.

The genes are TRBV5-4 and TRBJ1-2; tentative D call: TRBD1 (5 bases). Germline CDR1 reads SGHNT; CDR2 reads YYREEE (reference sequence). V was clipped by 1 base and J by 4 bases, with 11 bases between them. CDR3 size: 14 residues. The CDR3 region is CASSLRGGGYGYTF. In nucleotides, the CDR3 is TGTGCCAGCAGCTTGCGGGGCGGAGGCTATGGCTACACCTTC.